This TCR beta chain came from a study of CD8+ T cells in alopecia areata. Described treatment: oral pan-JAK inhibitor, 5-10 mg twice daily. Following RNA extraction, reverse transcription yielded cDNA that acted as the sequencing template. Some clones are missing from TCRdb's copy, which holds only in-frame ones; the method was immunoSEQ multiplex PCR. The repertoire holds 210,000 or so clones, just over 65% seen once, with 1% to 1.5% in the top ten. Germline V CDR1 and CDR2: MGHRA, YSYEKL. V dropped 0 bases and J dropped 2 bases, with 14 bases sitting between them. This CDR3 has 17 residues. This chain uses TRBV4-1 with TRBJ1-5; no definite D call. The sample consisted of CD4+ T cells sorted from blood, taken around week 44, from a patient treated with tofacitinib. This clonotype originated in a human donor with alopecia areata. CDR3 loop: CASSQDGSFGGNQPQHF. The CDR3 region has the DNA TGCGCCAGCAGCCAAGATGGTAGCTTCGGGGGCAATCAGCCCCAGCATTTT.